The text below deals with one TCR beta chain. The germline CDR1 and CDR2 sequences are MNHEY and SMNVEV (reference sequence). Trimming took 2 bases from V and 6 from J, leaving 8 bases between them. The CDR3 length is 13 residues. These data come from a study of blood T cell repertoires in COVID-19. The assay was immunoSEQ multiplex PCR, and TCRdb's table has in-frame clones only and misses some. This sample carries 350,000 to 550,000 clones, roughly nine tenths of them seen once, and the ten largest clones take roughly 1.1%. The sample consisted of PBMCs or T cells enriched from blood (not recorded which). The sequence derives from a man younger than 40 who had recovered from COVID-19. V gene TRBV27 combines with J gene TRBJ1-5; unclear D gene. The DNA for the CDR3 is TGTGCCAGCAGTTTACGTCTCGGTCAGCCCCAGCATTTT. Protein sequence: CASSLRLGQPQHF.